Listed here is a single TCR beta chain. Authors' data handling: It was from reference gene primer amplification that nucleated cell counts were estimated. Method: immunoSEQ multiplex PCR; TCRdb's copy keeps in-frame clones and lacks some. V, J and clone size are those of that table, while D and trimming were read from the DNA. The sample has 130,000 or so clones, around 83% seen once; the top ten hold about 9.2%. These data are taken from a study of blood T cell repertoires in COVID-19. Trimming took off 2 bases at V and 2 bases at J, with 11 bases between the two ends. The CDR3 spans 15 residues. Germline assignment: CDR1 MRHNA and CDR2 SNTAGT. The study recruited people aged about 18 to 95 years across some 23 US areas. Assignments of participants to cohorts depended upon their own reported clinical history. Recovered Cohort 3 donors showed two negative PCRs, clearance, or symptom resolution.

The sequence came from a man over 45 who had recovered from COVID-19. The sequencing sample was made of PBMCs or T cells enriched from blood (not recorded which). J is TRBJ2-3 and V is TRBV6-4, with D possibly TRBD2 on 7 matching bases. The CDR3 DNA is TGTGCCAGCAGTGACGGGGGGGCAGACACAGATACGCAGTATTTT. This gives the protein CASSDGGADTDTQYF.